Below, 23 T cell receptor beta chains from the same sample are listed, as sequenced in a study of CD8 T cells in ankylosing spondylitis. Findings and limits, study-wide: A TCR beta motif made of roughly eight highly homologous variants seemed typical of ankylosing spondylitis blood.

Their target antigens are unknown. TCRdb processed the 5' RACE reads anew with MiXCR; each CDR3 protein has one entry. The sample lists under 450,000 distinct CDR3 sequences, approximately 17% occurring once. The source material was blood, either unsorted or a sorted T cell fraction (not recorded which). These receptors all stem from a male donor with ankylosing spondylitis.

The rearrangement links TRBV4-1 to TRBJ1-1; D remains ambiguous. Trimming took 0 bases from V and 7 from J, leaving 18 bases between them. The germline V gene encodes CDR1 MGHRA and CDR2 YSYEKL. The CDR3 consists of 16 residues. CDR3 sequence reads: CASSQELPDAGSEAFF. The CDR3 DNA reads TGCGCCAGCAGCCAAGAGCTACCAGATGCTGGGAGTGAAGCTTTCTTT.

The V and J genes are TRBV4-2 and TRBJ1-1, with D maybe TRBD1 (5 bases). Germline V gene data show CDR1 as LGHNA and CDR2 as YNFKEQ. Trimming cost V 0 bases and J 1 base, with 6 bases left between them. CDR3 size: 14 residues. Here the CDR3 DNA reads TGTGCCAGCAGCCAAGATGGGGGGAACACTGAAGCTTTCTTT. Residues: CASSQDGGNTEAFF.

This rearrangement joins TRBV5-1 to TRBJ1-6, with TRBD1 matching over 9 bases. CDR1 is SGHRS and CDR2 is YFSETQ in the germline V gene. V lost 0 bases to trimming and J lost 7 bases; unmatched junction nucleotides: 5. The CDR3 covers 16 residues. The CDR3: CASSLEGTGLNSPLHF. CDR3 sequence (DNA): TGCGCCAGCAGCTTGGAGGGGACAGGGTTAAATTCACCCCTCCACTTT. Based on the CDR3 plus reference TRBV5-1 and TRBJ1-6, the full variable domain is KAGVTQTPRYLIKTRGQQVTLSCSPISGHRSVSWYQQTPGQGLQFLFEYFSETQRNKGNFPGRFSGRQFSNSRSEMNVSTLELGDSALYLCASSLEGTGLNSPLHFGNGTRLTVT.

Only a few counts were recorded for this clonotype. In DNA, the CDR3 is TGTGCCACCAGCAGACAAGAGACCCAGTACTTC. This gives the protein CATSRQETQYF. The chain recombines TRBV15 with TRBJ2-5; D unresolved. V lost 2 bases and J lost 2, with 0 bases in between. The CDR3 extends over 11 amino acids. The germline V gene has CDR1 LNHNV and CDR2 YYDKDF (reference sequence).

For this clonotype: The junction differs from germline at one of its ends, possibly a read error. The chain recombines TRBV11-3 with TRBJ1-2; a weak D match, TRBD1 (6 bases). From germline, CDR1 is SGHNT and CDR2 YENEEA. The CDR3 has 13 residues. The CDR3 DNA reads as TGTGCCAGCAGCTCAATTGCAGGGGATGGTTACACCTTC. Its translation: CASSSIAGDGYTF.

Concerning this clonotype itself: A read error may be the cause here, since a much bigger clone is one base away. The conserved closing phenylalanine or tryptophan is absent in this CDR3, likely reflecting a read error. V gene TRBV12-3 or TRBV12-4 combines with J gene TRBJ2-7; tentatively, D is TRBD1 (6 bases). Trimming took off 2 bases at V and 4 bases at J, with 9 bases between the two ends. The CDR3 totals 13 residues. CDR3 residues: CASSLRGIYEQYL. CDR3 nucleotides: TGTGCCAGCAGTTTAAGGGGGATATACGAGCAGTACCTC.

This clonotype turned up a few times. The CDR3 region has the DNA TGCAGTGCTAGATCTCCTAGCGGGAACAACAATGAGCAGTTCTTC. Its protein is CSARSPSGNNNEQFF. The chain links TRBV20-1 to TRBJ2-1; 9 positions agree with TRBD2. This CDR3 has 15 residues. The V segment lost 2 bases and the J segment 5 bases; nucleotides outside the gene matches: 7. Germline lookup yields CDR1 DFQATT and CDR2 SNEGSKA (reference sequence).

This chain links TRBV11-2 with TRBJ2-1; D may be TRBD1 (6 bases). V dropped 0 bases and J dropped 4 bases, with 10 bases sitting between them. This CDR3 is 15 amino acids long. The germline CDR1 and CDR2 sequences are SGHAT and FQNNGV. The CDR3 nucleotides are TGTGCCAGCAGCTTAGAAGGGACAAGGTACAATGAGCAGTTCTTC. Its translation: CASSLEGTRYNEQFF.

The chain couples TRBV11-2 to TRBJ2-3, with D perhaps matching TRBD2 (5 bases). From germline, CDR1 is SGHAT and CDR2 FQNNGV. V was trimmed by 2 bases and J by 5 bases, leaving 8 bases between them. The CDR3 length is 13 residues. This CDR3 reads CASSLPAVDTQYF. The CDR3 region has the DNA TGTGCCAGCAGCTTACCAGCGGTAGATACGCAGTATTTT.

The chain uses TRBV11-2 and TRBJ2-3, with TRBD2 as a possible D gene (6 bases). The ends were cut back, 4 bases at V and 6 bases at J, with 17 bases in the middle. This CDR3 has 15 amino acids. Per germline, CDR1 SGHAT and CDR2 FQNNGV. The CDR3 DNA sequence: TGTGCCAGCAGCTCCCCCACCCTCCGGGGGGATACGCAGTATTTT. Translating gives CASSSPTLRGDTQYF.

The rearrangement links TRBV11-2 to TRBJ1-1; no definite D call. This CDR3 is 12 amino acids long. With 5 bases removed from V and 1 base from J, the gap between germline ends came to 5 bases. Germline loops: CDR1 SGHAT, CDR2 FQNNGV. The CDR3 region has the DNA TGTGCCAGCAGCCACTCGAACACTGAAGCTTTCTTT. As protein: CASSHSNTEAFF.

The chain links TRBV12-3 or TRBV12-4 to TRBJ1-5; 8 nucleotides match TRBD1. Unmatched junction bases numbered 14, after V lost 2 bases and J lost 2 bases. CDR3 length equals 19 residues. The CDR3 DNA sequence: TGTGCCAGCAGTTTAAACCAAGGCCCAGGACAGGGTGGCAATCAGCCCCAGCATTTT. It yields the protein CASSLNQGPGQGGNQPQHF.

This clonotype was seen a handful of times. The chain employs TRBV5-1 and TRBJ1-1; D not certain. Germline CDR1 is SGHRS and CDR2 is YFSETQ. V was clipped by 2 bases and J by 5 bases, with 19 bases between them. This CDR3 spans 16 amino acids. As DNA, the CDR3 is TGCGCCAGCAGCTTCGGAGTGGGCACCACTAGAACTGAAGCTTTCTTT. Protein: CASSFGVGTTRTEAFF.

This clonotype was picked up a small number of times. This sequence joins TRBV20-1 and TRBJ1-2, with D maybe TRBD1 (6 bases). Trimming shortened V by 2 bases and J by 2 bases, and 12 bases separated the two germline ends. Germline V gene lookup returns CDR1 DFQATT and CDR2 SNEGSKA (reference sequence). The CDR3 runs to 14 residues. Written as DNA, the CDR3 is TGCAGTGCTAGACTTCCCGGGGGCAACTATGGCTACACCTTC. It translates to CSARLPGGNYGYTF.

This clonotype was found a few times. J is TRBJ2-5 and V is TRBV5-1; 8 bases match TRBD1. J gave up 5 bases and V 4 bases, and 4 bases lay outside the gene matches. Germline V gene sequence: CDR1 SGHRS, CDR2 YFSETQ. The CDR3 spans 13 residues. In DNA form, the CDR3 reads TGCGCCAGCAGCACGGGACAGGATGAGACCCAGTACTTC. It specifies CASSTGQDETQYF. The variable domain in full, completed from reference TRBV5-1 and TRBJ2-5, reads KAGVTQTPRYLIKTRGQQVTLSCSPISGHRSVSWYQQTPGQGLQFLFEYFSETQRNKGNFPGRFSGRQFSNSRSEMNVSTLELGDSALYLCASSTGQDETQYFGPGTRLLVL.

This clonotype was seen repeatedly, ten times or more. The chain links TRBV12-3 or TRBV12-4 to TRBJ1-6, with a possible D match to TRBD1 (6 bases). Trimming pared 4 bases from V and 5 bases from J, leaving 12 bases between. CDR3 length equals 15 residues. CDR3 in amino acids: CASSWQGKDNSPLHF. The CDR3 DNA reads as TGTGCCAGCAGTTGGCAGGGGAAGGATAATTCACCCCTCCACTTT.

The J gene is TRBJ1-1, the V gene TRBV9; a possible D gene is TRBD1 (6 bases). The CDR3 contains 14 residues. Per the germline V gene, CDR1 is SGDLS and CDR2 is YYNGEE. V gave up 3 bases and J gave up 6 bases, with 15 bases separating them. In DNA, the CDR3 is TGTGCCAGCAGCGCAAACACAGGGACCCCTGAAGCTTTCTTT. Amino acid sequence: CASSANTGTPEAFF.

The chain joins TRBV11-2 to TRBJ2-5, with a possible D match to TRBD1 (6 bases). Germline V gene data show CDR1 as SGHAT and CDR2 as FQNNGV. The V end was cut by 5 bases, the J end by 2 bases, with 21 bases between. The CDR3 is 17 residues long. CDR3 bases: TGTGCCAGCAGCCTGAGACGGGACAAAGGCCCGCAAGAGACCCAGTACTTC. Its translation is CASSLRRDKGPQETQYF.

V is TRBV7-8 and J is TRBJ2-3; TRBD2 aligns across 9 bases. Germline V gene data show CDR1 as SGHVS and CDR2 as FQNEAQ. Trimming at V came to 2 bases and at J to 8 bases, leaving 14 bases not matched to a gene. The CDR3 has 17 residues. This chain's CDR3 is CASSLKGPSGKRSTQYF. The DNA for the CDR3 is TGTGCCAGCAGCTTAAAGGGGCCTAGCGGGAAAAGGAGTACGCAGTATTTT. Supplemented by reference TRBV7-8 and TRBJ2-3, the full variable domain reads GAGVSQSPRYKVAKRGQDVALRCDPISGHVSLFWYQQALGQGPEFLTYFQNEAQLDKSGLPSDRFFAERPEGSVSTLKIQRTQQEDSAVYLCASSLKGPSGKRSTQYFGPGTRLTVL.

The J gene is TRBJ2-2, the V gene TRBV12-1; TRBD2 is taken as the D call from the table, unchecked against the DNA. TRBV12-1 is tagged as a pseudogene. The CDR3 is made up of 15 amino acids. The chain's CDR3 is CATSGLAGVNGELFF. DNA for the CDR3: TGTGCCACTTCGGGGCTAGCGGGAGTAAACGGGGAGCTGTTTTTT.

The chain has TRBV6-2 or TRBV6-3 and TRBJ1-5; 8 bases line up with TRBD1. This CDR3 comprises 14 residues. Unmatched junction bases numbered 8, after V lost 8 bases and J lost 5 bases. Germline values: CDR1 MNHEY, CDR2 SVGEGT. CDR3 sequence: CASGRGQAYQPQHF. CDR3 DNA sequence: TGTGCCAGCGGTCGGGGACAGGCCTATCAGCCCCAGCATTTT.

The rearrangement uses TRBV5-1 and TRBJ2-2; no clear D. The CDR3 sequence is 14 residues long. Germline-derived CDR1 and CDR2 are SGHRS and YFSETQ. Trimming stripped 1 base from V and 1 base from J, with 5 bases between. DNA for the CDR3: TGCGCCAGCAGCTTGATGGGGAACACCGGGGAGCTGTTTTTT. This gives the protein CASSLMGNTGELFF.

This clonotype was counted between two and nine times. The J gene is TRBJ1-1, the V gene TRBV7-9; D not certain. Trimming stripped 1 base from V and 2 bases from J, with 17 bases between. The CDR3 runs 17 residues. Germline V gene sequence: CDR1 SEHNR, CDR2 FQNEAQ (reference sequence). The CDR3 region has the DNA TGTGCCAGCAGCTTAGTTTGGCAGAGCGTTGGAAACACTGAAGCTTTCTTT. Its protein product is CASSLVWQSVGNTEAFF.